This entry features one T cell receptor (beta chain) sequence. The sample originates from a study of blood T cell repertoires in COVID-19. For the study at large: Sites in the United States, Italy and Spain provided acute and convalescent COVID-19 samples.

Produced via immunoSEQ multiplex PCR; TCRdb's table is partial and in-frame only. This table holds 150,000 to 200,000 clones, around 82% found once. This CDR3 spans 17 amino acids. Germline V CDR1 and CDR2: LNHDA, SQIVND (reference sequence). J was trimmed by 0 bases and V by 6 bases; bases with no gene match: 9. This TCR derives from a man between 60 and 70 years old with active or convalescent COVID-19. The chain carries TRBV19 and TRBJ2-1, with 9 positions matching TRBD2. The specimen was peripheral blood. CDR3 bases: TGTGCCAGTAGCCCCCGGACTAGCGCTTACTCCTACAATGAGCAGTTCTTC. Translation gives CASSPRTSAYSYNEQFF.